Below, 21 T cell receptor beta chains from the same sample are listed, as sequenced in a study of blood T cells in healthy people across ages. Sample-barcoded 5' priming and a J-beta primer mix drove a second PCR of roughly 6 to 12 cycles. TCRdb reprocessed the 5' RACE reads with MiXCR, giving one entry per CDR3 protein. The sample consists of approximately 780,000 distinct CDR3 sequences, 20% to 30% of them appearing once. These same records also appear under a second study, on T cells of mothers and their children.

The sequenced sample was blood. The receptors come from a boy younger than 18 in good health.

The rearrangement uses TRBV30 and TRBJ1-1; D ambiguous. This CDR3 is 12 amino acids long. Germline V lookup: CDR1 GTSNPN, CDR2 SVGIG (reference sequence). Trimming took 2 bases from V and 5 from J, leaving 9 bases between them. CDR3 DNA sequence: TGTGCCTGGAGTATCGGGAGTACTGAAGCTTTCTTT. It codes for CAWSIGSTEAFF.

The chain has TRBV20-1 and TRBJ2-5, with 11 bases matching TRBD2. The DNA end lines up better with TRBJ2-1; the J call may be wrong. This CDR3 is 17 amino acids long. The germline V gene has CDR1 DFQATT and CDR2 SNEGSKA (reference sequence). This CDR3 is CSASPLTGTSGFNEQFF. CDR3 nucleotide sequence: TGCAGTGCTAGCCCGCTGACCGGGACTAGCGGCTTCAATGAGCAGTTCTTC.

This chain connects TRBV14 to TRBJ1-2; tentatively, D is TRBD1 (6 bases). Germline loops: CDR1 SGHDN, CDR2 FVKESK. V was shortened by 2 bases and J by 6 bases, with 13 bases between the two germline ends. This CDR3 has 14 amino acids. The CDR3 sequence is CASSQRTVPNGYTF. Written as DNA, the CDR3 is TGTGCCAGCAGCCAAAGGACAGTTCCGAATGGCTACACCTTC. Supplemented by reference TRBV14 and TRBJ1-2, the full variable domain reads EAGVTQFPSHSVIEKGQTVTLRCDPISGHDNLYWYRRVMGKEIKFLLHFVKESKQDESGMPNNRFLAERTGGTYSTLKVQPAELEDSGVYFCASSQRTVPNGYTFGSGTRLTVV.

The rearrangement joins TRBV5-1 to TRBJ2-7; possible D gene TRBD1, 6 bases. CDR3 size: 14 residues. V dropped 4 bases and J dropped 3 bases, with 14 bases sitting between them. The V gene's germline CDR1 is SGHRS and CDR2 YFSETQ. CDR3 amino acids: CASSLYLDSYEQYF. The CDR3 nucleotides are TGCGCCAGCAGCCTGTATCTGGACAGCTACGAGCAGTACTTC.

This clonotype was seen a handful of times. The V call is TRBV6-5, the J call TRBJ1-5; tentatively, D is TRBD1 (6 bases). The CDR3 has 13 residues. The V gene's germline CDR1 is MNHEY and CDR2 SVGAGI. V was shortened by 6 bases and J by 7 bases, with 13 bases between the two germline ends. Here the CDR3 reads CASSRDTRQPQHF. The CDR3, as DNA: TGTGCCAGCAGCCGGGACACTAGACAGCCCCAGCATTTT.

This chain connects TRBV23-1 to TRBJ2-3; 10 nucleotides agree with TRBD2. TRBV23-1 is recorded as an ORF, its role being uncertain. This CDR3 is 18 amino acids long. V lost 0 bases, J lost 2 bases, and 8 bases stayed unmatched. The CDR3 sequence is CASSQSPLGTSDTDTQYF. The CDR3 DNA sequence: TGCGCCAGCAGTCAATCGCCCCTCGGGACTAGCGACACAGATACGCAGTATTTT.

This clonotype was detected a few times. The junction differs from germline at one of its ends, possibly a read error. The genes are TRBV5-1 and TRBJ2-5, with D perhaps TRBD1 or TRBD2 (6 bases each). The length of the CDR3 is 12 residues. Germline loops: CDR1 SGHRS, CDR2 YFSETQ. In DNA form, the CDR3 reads TGCGCCAGCAGTGTGGGGGGCCCTGGACATGTTTTC. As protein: CASSVGGPGHVF.

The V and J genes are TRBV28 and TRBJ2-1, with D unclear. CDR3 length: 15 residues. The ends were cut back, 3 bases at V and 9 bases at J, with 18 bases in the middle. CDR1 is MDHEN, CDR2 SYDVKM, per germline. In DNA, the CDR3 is TGTGCCAGCAGTTTTACGTCCCGCGATCCTAGTGAGCAGTTCTTC. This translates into CASSFTSRDPSEQFF.

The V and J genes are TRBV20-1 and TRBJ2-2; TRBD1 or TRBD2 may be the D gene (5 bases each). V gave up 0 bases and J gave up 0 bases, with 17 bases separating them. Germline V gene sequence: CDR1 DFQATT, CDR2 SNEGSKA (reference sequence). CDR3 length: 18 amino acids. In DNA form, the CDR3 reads TGCAGTGCTAGAGACCTATCGGGACGGAATGCGAACACCGGGGAGCTGTTTTTT. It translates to CSARDLSGRNANTGELFF.

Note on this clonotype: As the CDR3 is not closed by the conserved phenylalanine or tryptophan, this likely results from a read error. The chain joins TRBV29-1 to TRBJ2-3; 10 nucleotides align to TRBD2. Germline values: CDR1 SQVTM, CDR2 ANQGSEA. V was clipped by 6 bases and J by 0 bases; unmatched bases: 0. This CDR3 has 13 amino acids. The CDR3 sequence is CSVTSGSTDTQYL. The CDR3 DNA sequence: TGCAGCGTGACTAGCGGGAGCACAGATACGCAGTATTTG.

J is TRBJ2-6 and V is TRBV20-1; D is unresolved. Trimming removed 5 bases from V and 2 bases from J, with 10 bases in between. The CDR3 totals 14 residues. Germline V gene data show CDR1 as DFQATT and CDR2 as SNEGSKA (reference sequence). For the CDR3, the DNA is TGCAGTGCTCGCGTCGCGGCTGGGGCCAACGTCCTGACTTTC. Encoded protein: CSARVAAGANVLTF.

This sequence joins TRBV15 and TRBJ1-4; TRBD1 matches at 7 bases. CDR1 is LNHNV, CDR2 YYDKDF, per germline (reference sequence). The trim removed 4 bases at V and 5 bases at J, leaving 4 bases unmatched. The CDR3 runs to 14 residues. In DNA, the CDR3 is TGTGCCACCAGCAAGGGACAGTGGAATGAAAAACTGTTTTTT. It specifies CATSKGQWNEKLFF.

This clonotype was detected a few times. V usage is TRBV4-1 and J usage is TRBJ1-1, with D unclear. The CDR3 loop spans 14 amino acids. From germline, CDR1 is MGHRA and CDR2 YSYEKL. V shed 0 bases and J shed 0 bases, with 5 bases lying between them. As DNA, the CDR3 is TGCGCCAGCAGCCAAGAACCGATGAACACTGAAGCTTTCTTT. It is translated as CASSQEPMNTEAFF.

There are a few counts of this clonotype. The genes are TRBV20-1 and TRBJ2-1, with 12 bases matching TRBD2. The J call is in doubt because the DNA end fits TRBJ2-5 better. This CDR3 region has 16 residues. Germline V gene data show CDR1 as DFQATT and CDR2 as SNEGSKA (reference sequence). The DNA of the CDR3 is TGCAGTGCTAGCCCAGGACTAGCGGGGAGGTGGGAGACCCAGTACTTC. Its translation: CSASPGLAGRWETQYF.

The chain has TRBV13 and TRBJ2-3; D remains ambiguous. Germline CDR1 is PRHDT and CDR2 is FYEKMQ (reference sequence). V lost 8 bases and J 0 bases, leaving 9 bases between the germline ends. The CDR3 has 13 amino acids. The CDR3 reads CASQFGSTDTQYF. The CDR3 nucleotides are TGTGCCAGCCAGTTTGGGAGCACAGATACGCAGTATTTT. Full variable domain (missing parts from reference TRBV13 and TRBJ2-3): AAGVIQSPRHLIKEKRETATLKCYPIPRHDTVYWYQQGPGQDPQFLISFYEKMQSDKGSIPDRFSAQQFSDYHSELNMSSLELGDSALYFCASQFGSTDTQYFGPGTRLTVL.

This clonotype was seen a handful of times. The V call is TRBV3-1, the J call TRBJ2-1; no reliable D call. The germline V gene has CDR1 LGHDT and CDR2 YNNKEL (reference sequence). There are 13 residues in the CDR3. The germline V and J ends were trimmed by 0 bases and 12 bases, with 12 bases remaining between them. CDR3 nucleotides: TGTGCCAGCAGCCAAGATTGGCGTAAGGGGCAGTTCTTC. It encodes CASSQDWRKGQFF.

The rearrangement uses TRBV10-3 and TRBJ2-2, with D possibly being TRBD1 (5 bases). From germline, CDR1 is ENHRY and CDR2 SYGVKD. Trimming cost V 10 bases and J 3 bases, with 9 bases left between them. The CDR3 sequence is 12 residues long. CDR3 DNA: TGTGCCACCCGGACATACACCGGGGAGCTGTTTTTT. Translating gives CATRTYTGELFF.

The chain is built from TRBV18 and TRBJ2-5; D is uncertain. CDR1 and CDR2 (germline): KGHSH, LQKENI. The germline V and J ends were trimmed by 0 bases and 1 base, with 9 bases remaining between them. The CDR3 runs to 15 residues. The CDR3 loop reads CASSPPTDCQETQYF. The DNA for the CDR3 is TGTGCCAGCTCACCACCGACCGACTGCCAAGAGACCCAGTACTTC.

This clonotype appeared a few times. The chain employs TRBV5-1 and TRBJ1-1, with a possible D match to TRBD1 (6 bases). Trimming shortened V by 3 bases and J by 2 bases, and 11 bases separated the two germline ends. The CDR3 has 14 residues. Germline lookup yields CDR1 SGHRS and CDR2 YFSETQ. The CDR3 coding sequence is TGCGCCAGCAGCTCCCGGGACATAAACACTGAAGCTTTCTTT. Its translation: CASSSRDINTEAFF.

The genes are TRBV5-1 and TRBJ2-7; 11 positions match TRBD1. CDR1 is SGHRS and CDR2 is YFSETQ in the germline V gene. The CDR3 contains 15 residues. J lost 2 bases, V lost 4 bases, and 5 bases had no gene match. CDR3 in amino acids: CASSTGQGVAYEQYF. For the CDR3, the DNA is TGCGCCAGCAGCACGGGACAGGGGGTCGCCTACGAGCAGTACTTC.

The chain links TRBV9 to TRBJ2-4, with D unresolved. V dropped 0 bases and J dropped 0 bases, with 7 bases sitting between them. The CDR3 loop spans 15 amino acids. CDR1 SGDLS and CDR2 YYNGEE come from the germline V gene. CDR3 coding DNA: TGTGCCAGCAGCGTAGATGTACTAGCCAAAAACATTCAGTACTTC. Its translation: CASSVDVLAKNIQYF.